This paragraph covers one T cell receptor (beta chain) sequence. Its antigen is not identified. The source of the sample is a study of shared clonotypes between healthy human individuals. Study findings and constraints: The study found lower generation probabilities in non-shared clonotypes than in those shared by all four donors. Shared clonotypes: 4.5% to 5% naive CD4, around 3.7% naive CD8, roughly 2.4% memory CD4, roughly 0.4% memory CD8.

Per the original methods: Filtering of immunoSEQ junctional sequences could not match full-length read filtering. Only in-frame clones appear in the TCRdb table, and some are missing; sequencing was by immunoSEQ multiplex PCR. That table gives V, J and clone size, and the DNA gave D and trimming. The sample holds 850,000 to 1,100,000 clones, roughly 77% seen once. Germline-derived CDR1 and CDR2 are SGHRS and YFSETQ. The CDR3 has 16 residues. The V and J ends lost 6 bases and 3 bases, in that order; junction bases with no gene match: 10. The rearrangement joins TRBV5-1 to TRBJ2-2, with 8 bases fitting TRBD1. Input material: memory CD4+ T cells from PBMCs. The subset denotes: CD45RA-negative fraction. This clonotype was obtained from a man aged 18 to 35 in good health. Some clones in this sample may be carry-over from other donors' samples. Here the CDR3 DNA reads TGCGCCAGCAAAAACCAGGGGGCATCAGACACCGGGGAGCTGTTTTTT. Protein: CASKNQGASDTGELFF.